One and the same sample provided the 22 T cell receptor beta chains below, sequenced in a study of shared clonotypes between healthy human individuals. Generated by immunoSEQ multiplex PCR, the TCRdb table keeps only in-frame clones and is missing some. This repertoire shows about 1.1 million clones, around 78% found once; its top ten account for roughly 0.57%. Input material: memory CD4+ T cells from PBMCs. Subset meaning: CD45RA-negative fraction. The receptor set was obtained from a man aged 18 to 35 in good health. Some clones in this sample may be carry-over from other donors' samples.

The table lists this clone with a count of one. The CDR3: CASSPTRGRDGYTF. In DNA, the CDR3 is TGCGCCAGCAGCCCCACCAGGGGACGGGATGGCTACACCTTC. The chain recombines TRBV5-1 with TRBJ1-2; a possible D gene is TRBD1 (6 bases). Germline lookup yields CDR1 SGHRS and CDR2 YFSETQ. V was pared by 4 bases and J by 6 bases, with 16 bases between. CDR3 length equals 14 residues.

The rearrangement uses TRBV19 and TRBJ1-2, with D hard to call. Germline assignment: CDR1 LNHDA and CDR2 SQIVND (reference sequence). V lost 9 bases, J lost 0 bases, and 11 bases lay in between. The CDR3 runs to 13 residues. In nucleotides, the CDR3 is TGTGCCAGCACCCCTCTAGCTAACTATGGCTACACCTTC. Encoded protein: CASTPLANYGYTF.

Comment on this clone: A much larger clone lies a single base off, so this may be a read error. This rearrangement joins TRBV11-2 to TRBJ2-7; D gene ambiguous. This CDR3 has 12 amino acids. V lost 3 bases and J lost 0, with 3 bases in between. CDR1 and CDR2 (germline): SGHAT, FQNNGV. In DNA, the CDR3 is TGTGCCAGCAGCTTCAGCTCCTACGAGCAGTACTTC. This codes for CASSFSSYEQYF.

This clone was seen a single time. The chain carries TRBV19 and TRBJ2-1; TRBD1 matches 9 bases. The CDR3 totals 14 residues. The ends lost 6 bases at V and 7 bases at J; junction bases unmatched: 7. CDR1 and CDR2 (germline): LNHDA, SQIVND (reference sequence). In nucleotides, the CDR3 is TGTGCCAGTAGCTACAGGGGGCGCTGGAATGAGCAGTTCTTC. It encodes CASSYRGRWNEQFF.

The chain combines TRBV19 with TRBJ2-5; 7 nucleotides agree with TRBD1. Trimming removed 3 bases from V and 5 bases from J; junction bases left unmatched: 6. CDR1 and CDR2 (germline): LNHDA, SQIVND (reference sequence). The CDR3 consists of 14 residues. In DNA form, the CDR3 reads TGTGCCAGTAGTATGCGGACAGGAGCCGAGACCCAGTACTTC. It codes for CASSMRTGAETQYF. Full variable domain (missing parts from reference TRBV19 and TRBJ2-5): DGGITQSPKYLFRKEGQNVTLSCEQNLNHDAMYWYRQDPGQGLRLIYYSQIVNDFQKGDIAEGYSVSREKKESFPLTVTSAQKNPTAFYLCASSMRTGAETQYFGPGTRLLVL.

This clone has only a few counts. The rearrangement uses TRBV5-1 and TRBJ1-4, with a weak D call TRBD1 (5 bases). This CDR3 comprises 20 residues. V lost 3 bases, J lost 5 bases, and 29 bases lay in between. The germline V gene has CDR1 SGHRS and CDR2 YFSETQ. The CDR3 region is CASSSNFRDSPMVKNEKLFF. CDR3 coding DNA: TGCGCCAGCAGCTCCAATTTTCGGGACTCCCCAATGGTAAAGAATGAAAAACTGTTTTTT. The whole variable domain, remainder taken from reference TRBV5-1 and TRBJ1-4, is KAGVTQTPRYLIKTRGQQVTLSCSPISGHRSVSWYQQTPGQGLQFLFEYFSETQRNKGNFPGRFSGRQFSNSRSEMNVSTLELGDSALYLCASSSNFRDSPMVKNEKLFFGSGTQLSVL.

There are many counts of this clone. The identical CDR3 is also encoded by other nucleotide sequences in the sample. The chain has TRBV4-2 and TRBJ2-5; D is possibly TRBD1 (7 bases). Germline lookup yields CDR1 LGHNA and CDR2 YNFKEQ. Trimming took off 1 base at V and 5 bases at J, with 17 bases between the two ends. The CDR3 runs to 16 residues. The CDR3 loop reads CASSQGREAGGETQYF. The CDR3 nucleotides are TGTGCCAGCAGCCAAGGTCGAGAAGCAGGGGGGGAGACCCAGTACTTC.

In this sample, this clone turned up many times. The J gene is TRBJ1-1, the V gene TRBV30; D unclear. The CDR3 totals 14 residues. Germline CDR1 is GTSNPN and CDR2 is SVGIG (reference sequence). The V end was cut by 0 bases, the J end by 5 bases, with 13 bases between. The CDR3 here is CAWSVRGSITEAFF. CDR3 nucleotides: TGTGCCTGGAGTGTACGCGGTTCGATAACTGAAGCTTTCTTT.

The chain employs TRBV19 and TRBJ2-1, with 10 bases aligning to TRBD2. Germline CDR1 LNHDA, CDR2 SQIVND (reference sequence). With V trimmed by 6 bases and J by 7 bases, 12 bases remained unmatched. This CDR3 comprises 16 residues. The CDR3 DNA reads as TGTGCCAGTAGCACCCTCAGCGGGAGGGCCAATAATGAGCAGTTCTTC. Translation gives CASSTLSGRANNEQFF.

The CDR3 nucleotides are TGTGCCAGCAGCACGGGACAGGGGAACACTGAAGCTTTCTTT. Translation: CASSTGQGNTEAFF. The chain is built from TRBV6-1 and TRBJ1-1, with TRBD1 identical over 9 bases. Germline-derived CDR1 and CDR2 are MNHNS and SASEGT. The CDR3 extends over 14 amino acids. With 6 bases clipped from V and 1 base from J, the junction kept 3 bases outside the gene matches.

The genes are TRBV7-8 and TRBJ1-2; no reliable D call. The germline V gene encodes CDR1 SGHVS and CDR2 FQNEAQ. The V and J ends lost 2 bases and 2 bases respectively, with 6 bases between them. The CDR3 contains 13 residues. CDR3 loop: CASSLSRNYGYTF. In nucleotides, the CDR3 is TGTGCCAGCAGCTTATCCCGGAACTATGGCTACACCTTC.

V usage is TRBV19 and J usage is TRBJ2-1, with 11 bases that match TRBD2. The CDR3 sequence is 16 residues long. Germline assignment: CDR1 LNHDA and CDR2 SQIVND (reference sequence). The V gene end was trimmed by 5 bases and the J gene end by 4 bases; junction bases not matched to a gene: 7. CDR3 coding DNA: TGTGCCAGTAGTGCTCCCGGGACTAGCGGATACAATGAGCAGTTCTTC. It is translated as CASSAPGTSGYNEQFF. The whole variable domain, remainder taken from reference TRBV19 and TRBJ2-1, is DGGITQSPKYLFRKEGQNVTLSCEQNLNHDAMYWYRQDPGQGLRLIYYSQIVNDFQKGDIAEGYSVSREKKESFPLTVTSAQKNPTAFYLCASSAPGTSGYNEQFFGPGTRLTVL.

This rearrangement joins TRBV28 to TRBJ2-1; the D is unclear. Per germline, CDR1 MDHEN and CDR2 SYDVKM. Trimming removed 8 bases at V and 6 bases at J, with 14 bases between. This CDR3 is 13 amino acids long. The DNA of the CDR3 is TGTGCCAGCTCGCGACGGCAGTTCAATGAGCAGTTCTTC. It translates to CASSRRQFNEQFF.

As regards this clone: Additional DNA sequences in this sample encode the identical CDR3. The rearrangement links TRBV9 to TRBJ2-5, with D hard to call. Trimming took 0 bases from V and 4 from J, leaving 7 bases between them. CDR1 is SGDLS, CDR2 YYNGEE, per germline. This CDR3 spans 13 amino acids. In DNA form, the CDR3 reads TGTGCCAGCAGCGTAGGCTGGGGAGAGACCCAGTACTTC. Translating gives CASSVGWGETQYF.

The rearrangement links TRBV5-1 to TRBJ1-1, with D hard to call. Trimming left V 5 bases short and J 2 bases short, with 10 bases between. The CDR3 totals 13 residues. Germline CDR1 is SGHRS and CDR2 is YFSETQ. CDR3 nucleotide sequence: TGCGCCAGCAGGCCAGACCCTAACACTGAAGCTTTCTTT. Translating gives CASRPDPNTEAFF.

The sample holds a few counts of this clone. This specimen includes other DNA sequences encoding the same CDR3. The chain couples TRBV27 to TRBJ1-2; D ambiguous. Germline V gene sequence: CDR1 MNHEY, CDR2 SMNVEV (reference sequence). V lost 3 bases and J lost 4, with 9 bases in between. The CDR3 runs to 13 residues. The CDR3, as DNA: TGTGCCAGCAGTTTCCGGGGAGCCTATGGCTACACCTTC. Protein sequence: CASSFRGAYGYTF.

The rearrangement uses TRBV4-1 and TRBJ2-5; the D gene is possibly TRBD1 (6 bases). The V and J ends lost 2 bases and 7 bases respectively, with 14 bases between them. Germline CDR1 is MGHRA and CDR2 is YSYEKL. CDR3 length: 14 amino acids. CDR3 sequence: CASSQTQGTGTQYF. Written as DNA, the CDR3 is TGCGCCAGCAGCCAAACACAGGGTACAGGGACCCAGTACTTC.

This rearrangement joins TRBV11-2 to TRBJ2-1; the D is unclear. V was shortened by 2 bases and J by 2 bases, with 13 bases between the two germline ends. There are 16 residues in the CDR3. The germline CDR1 and CDR2 sequences are SGHAT and FQNNGV. CDR3 in amino acids: CASSLRVTGTYNEQFF. For the CDR3, the DNA is TGTGCCAGCAGCTTAAGGGTCACGGGCACCTACAATGAGCAGTTCTTC.

This chain links TRBV9 with TRBJ2-3, with D possibly being TRBD2 (5 bases). The CDR3 sequence is 15 residues long. V gave up 3 bases and J gave up 3 bases, with 14 bases separating them. Germline V lookup: CDR1 SGDLS, CDR2 YYNGEE. The CDR3 DNA sequence: TGTGCCAGCAGCGGAAGAGCGGACGAAACAGATACGCAGTATTTT. It encodes CASSGRADETDTQYF.

The chain's CDR3 is CAWSWGDNLLQPQHF. CDR3 DNA sequence: TGTGCCTGGAGCTGGGGGGACAACCTACTTCAGCCCCAGCATTTT. The chain links TRBV30 to TRBJ1-5, with D perhaps matching TRBD1 (6 bases). Trimming stripped 3 bases from V and 6 bases from J, with 18 bases between. CDR1 GTSNPN and CDR2 SVGIG come from the germline V gene (reference sequence). The CDR3 is made up of 15 amino acids.

This clone was seen a few times. V is TRBV29-1 and J is TRBJ1-2; weak D call: TRBD1 (5 bases). Between the trimmed V and J ends, which lost 4 bases and 4 bases, there was a span of 7 bases. The CDR3 totals 11 residues. In germline, CDR1 is SQVTM, CDR2 ANQGSEA. The CDR3 reads CSVGDFYGYTF. CDR3 bases: TGCAGCGTTGGGGACTTCTATGGCTACACCTTC.

The chain combines TRBV28 with TRBJ1-5; 8 bases agree with TRBD1. Germline CDR1 is MDHEN and CDR2 is SYDVKM. The CDR3 covers 16 residues. The junction had 10 bases not matched to a gene; V was cut back by 5 bases and J by 4 bases. In DNA form, the CDR3 reads TGTGCCAGCAGTCGGACAGGGACCCTGCTGAATCAGCCCCAGCATTTT. This encodes CASSRTGTLLNQPQHF.